The 7 T cell receptor beta chains below come from one sample, sequenced in a study of blood T cell repertoires in COVID-19. TCRdb's copy holds only in-frame clones and misses some; the assay was immunoSEQ multiplex PCR. Of about 300,000 clones in the sample, 86% were seen once. The source material was peripheral blood. Every receptor here comes from a woman in her forties or fifties with acute or convalescent COVID-19.

The V gene is TRBV7-9, the J gene TRBJ2-2, with 7 bases matching TRBD1. This CDR3 has 14 amino acids. Germline assignment: CDR1 SEHNR and CDR2 FQNEAQ (reference sequence). After removal of 6 bases from V and 6 bases from J, the junction contained 7 bases not matched to a gene. Written as DNA, the CDR3 is TGTGCCAGCAGAAGTCAGAGGGGGCCCGGGGAGCTGTTTTTT. Amino acid sequence: CASRSQRGPGELFF.

CDR3 region: CASSEGQGYQPQHF. The CDR3 DNA reads TGTGCCAGCAGTGAAGGGCAGGGCTATCAGCCCCAGCATTTT. This chain joins TRBV2 and TRBJ1-5; a weak D match, TRBD1 (5 bases). Deletions cut 1 base from V and 5 bases from J, with 9 bases between. Per germline, CDR1 SNHLY and CDR2 FYNNEI. The CDR3 spans 14 residues.

The rearrangement links TRBV10-3 to TRBJ2-7; TRBD1 agrees at 7 bases. V lost 2 bases and J lost 11; bases outside the gene matches: 6. CDR1 is ENHRY, CDR2 SYGVKD, per germline. The CDR3 is 12 amino acids. The CDR3 nucleotides read TGTGCCATCAGTGAGCGACAGGGACCAAAGTACTTC. This sequence encodes CAISERQGPKYF.

The chain links TRBV5-5 to TRBJ1-1; D is unresolved. The CDR3 is 12 amino acids. The ends were cut back, 10 bases at V and 3 bases at J, with 13 bases in the middle. The germline gives CDR1 SGHKS, CDR2 YYEKEE (reference sequence). The CDR3 loop reads CAARRVYTEAFF. The CDR3 nucleotides are TGTGCCGCCCGGAGGGTTTACACTGAAGCTTTCTTT.

This clone appeared once. The chain combines TRBV6-2 or TRBV6-3 with TRBJ2-1; D is unresolved. This CDR3 has 14 amino acids. Looked up from germline, CDR1 is MNHEY and CDR2 is SVGEGT. V was pared by 2 bases and J by 10 bases, with 15 bases between. The CDR3 DNA sequence: TGTGCCAGCAGTTACCCCGATCCCGGTTGGGAGCAGTTCTTC. It translates to CASSYPDPGWEQFF.

This clone was picked up a small number of times. The chain is built from TRBV7-9 and TRBJ2-7; D unresolved. The V and J ends lost 1 base and 0 bases respectively, with 10 bases between them. The CDR3 is made up of 15 amino acids. CDR1 and CDR2 (germline): SEHNR, FQNEAQ (reference sequence). CDR3 sequence reads: CASSLGGKYSYEQYF. The CDR3 DNA sequence: TGTGCCAGCAGCTTAGGCGGCAAATACTCCTACGAGCAGTACTTC.

This clone came up once. A junction boundary mismatches the germline segment, possibly from a read error. The genes are TRBV29-1 and TRBJ2-2; 12 bases map to TRBD2. This CDR3 spans 15 amino acids. Germline lookup yields CDR1 SQVTM and CDR2 ANQGSEA. The chain's CDR3 is CSVEGLAGVTRELFF. In DNA, the CDR3 is TGCAGCGTTGAAGGACTAGCGGGAGTCACCAGGGAGCTGTTTTTT.